Listed below are T cell receptor beta chains from one sample, sequenced in a study of beta chain features in type 1 diabetes. Generated by immunoSEQ multiplex PCR, the TCRdb table keeps only in-frame clones and is missing some. The repertoire holds 200,000 to 300,000 clones, with 14% as singletons. Sample: naive CD4+ T cells from blood. These receptors were collected from a young man with type 1 diabetes. Both conserved end residues are part of each CDR3. A D gene is named only where the DNA matches it firmly. Size tells how often a clone was seen (once, few, many) or the class of an expanded clone, and some rows leave it out.

V gene,D gene,clone size,CDR3 length,J gene,CDR3 protein,CDR3 DNA
TRBV11-2,TRBD2,NA,12,TRBJ2-5,CASSGGGKTQYF,TGTGCCAGCAGCGGGGGAGGGAAGACCCAGTACTTC
TRBV29-1,NA,NA,15,TRBJ2-3,CSVEKGPGSTDTQYF,TGCAGCGTAGAGAAGGGTCCGGGATCCACAGATACGCAGTATTTT
TRBV6-1,NA,NA,14,TRBJ1-1,CASRPTAMNTEAFF,TGTGCCAGCAGGCCGACAGCAATGAACACTGAAGCTTTCTTT
TRBV12-5,NA,NA,15,TRBJ1-2,CASAIGQQGPYGYTF,TGTGCTAGTGCCATTGGACAGCAGGGTCCCTATGGCTACACCTTC
TRBV29-1,TRBD2,few,15,TRBJ2-5,CSVRLAGGWGETQYF,TGCAGCGTCAGACTAGCGGGGGGCTGGGGGGAGACCCAGTACTTC
TRBV4-1,TRBD1,NA,15,TRBJ1-2,CASSPGQGVNYGYTF,TGCGCCAGCAGCCCCGGACAGGGAGTAAACTATGGCTACACCTTC
TRBV15,NA,NA,15,TRBJ1-4,CATSIGGVGDEKLFF,TGTGCCACCAGCATTGGAGGGGTGGGGGATGAAAAACTGTTTTTT
TRBV13,NA,NA,15,TRBJ2-1,CASSFRASSYNEQFF,TGTGCCAGCAGCTTTCGAGCGAGCTCCTACAATGAGCAGTTCTTC
TRBV28,TRBD1,NA,18,TRBJ2-6,CASRKPGQGFAGANVLTF,TGTGCCAGCAGGAAACCGGGACAGGGTTTTGCTGGGGCCAACGTCCTGACTTTC
TRBV6-6,TRBD1,few,14,TRBJ1-5,CASGTGTDFRPQHF,TGTGCCAGCGGCACCGGGACAGACTTTCGACCCCAGCATTTT
TRBV4-1,NA,NA,17,TRBJ1-3,CASSLTPGRGKGNTIYF,TGCGCCAGCAGCCTCACTCCCGGAAGGGGGAAAGGAAACACCATATATTTT
TRBV19,TRBD2,NA,16,TRBJ2-3,CASSRGLAGFTDTQYF,TGTGCCAGTAGCCGGGGACTAGCGGGTTTCACAGATACGCAGTATTTT
TRBV11-2,NA,NA,17,TRBJ1-1,CASSLLAVRRMDTEAFF,TGTGCCAGCAGCTTACTCGCAGTAAGGAGGATGGACACTGAAGCTTTCTTT
TRBV9,NA,NA,17,TRBJ2-3,CASSLRPRGGGTDTQYF,TGTGCCAGCAGCCTCCGGCCCCGGGGCGGGGGCACAGATACGCAGTATTTT
TRBV18,TRBD1,NA,14,TRBJ2-2,CASSRPGGTGELFF,TGTGCCAGCTCACGCCCAGGGGGCACCGGGGAGCTGTTTTTT
TRBV7-6,NA,NA,14,TRBJ2-6,CASSTRAGANVLTF,TGTGCCAGCAGCACACGGGCTGGGGCCAACGTCCTGACTTTC
TRBV7-2,NA,few,14,TRBJ2-7,CASSYSGSSYEQYF,TGTGCCAGCAGCTACAGCGGAAGCTCCTACGAGCAGTACTTC
TRBV20-1,TRBD1,few,11,TRBJ1-1,CSARSQGKAFF,TGCAGTGCTAGATCACAGGGGAAAGCTTTCTTT
TRBV27,TRBD2,NA,14,TRBJ2-7,CASSLWSSGVEQYF,TGTGCCAGCAGTTTATGGTCTAGCGGGGTCGAGCAGTACTTC
TRBV10-3,TRBD1,few,16,TRBJ2-6,CAITGQGSSGANVLTF,TGTGCCATCACCGGACAGGGCAGCTCTGGGGCCAACGTCCTGACTTTC
TRBV7-9,TRBD1,NA,17,TRBJ1-2,CASSPPGGQGITGGYTF,TGTGCCAGCAGCCCTCCGGGGGGACAGGGGATTACTGGTGGCTACACCTTC
TRBV19,TRBD1,NA,14,TRBJ1-2,CASRPGQSNYGYTF,TGTGCCAGTAGACCGGGACAGAGCAACTATGGCTACACCTTC